These 8 T cell receptor beta chains were all obtained from the same sample, sequenced in a study of OX40 agonist ivuxolimab in advanced cancers. TCRdb's table, derived via immunoSEQ multiplex PCR, lists solely in-frame clones and lacks some. This table holds about 100,000 clones, 80% to 95% found once. The material was CD4+ or CD8+ T cells sorted from blood, obtained in a trial of the OX40 agonist ivuxolimab. These receptors were obtained from an adult with an advanced solid tumor such as melanoma, head and neck, liver or kidney cancer.

V gene TRBV15 combines with J gene TRBJ2-5; D unclear. The end of the DNA fits TRBJ2-7 better, so the J call may be wrong. CDR3 size: 13 residues. Germline-derived CDR1 and CDR2 are LNHNV and YYDKDF (reference sequence). DNA of the CDR3: TGTGCCACCAGCAGAGATCAGGCATACGAGCAGTACTTC. Amino acids: CATSRDQAYEQYF.

The chain employs TRBV7-3 and TRBJ1-2; 7 nucleotides line up with TRBD1. With V trimmed by 5 bases and J by 4 bases, 13 bases remained unmatched. This CDR3 spans 16 amino acids. The germline gives CDR1 SGHTA, CDR2 FQGTGA. The CDR3 protein is CASSPSPDRTRYGYTF. CDR3 nucleotides: TGTGCCAGCAGCCCATCCCCGGACAGGACCCGCTATGGCTACACCTTC.

The rearrangement links TRBV6-6 to TRBJ1-1; TRBD1 matches 7 bases. Germline assignment: CDR1 MNHNY and CDR2 SVGAGI (reference sequence). The CDR3 spans 14 residues. The V segment lost 7 bases and the J segment 5 bases; nucleotides outside the gene matches: 10. This CDR3 is CASIHRQGETEAFF. For the CDR3, the DNA is TGTGCCAGCATTCATAGGCAGGGGGAGACTGAAGCTTTCTTT.

This clone was detected once. The V gene is TRBV30, the J gene TRBJ2-7; TRBD2 agrees at 7 bases. V lost 3 bases, J lost 1 base, and 6 bases stayed unmatched. CDR3 size: 14 residues. Germline CDR1 and CDR2: GTSNPN and SVGIG (reference sequence). The CDR3 DNA reads TGTGCCTGGAGCTCTGCAGCGGGATCCTACGAGCAGTACTTC. Residues: CAWSSAAGSYEQYF. The variable domain in full, completed from reference TRBV30 and TRBJ2-7, reads SQTIHQWPATLVQPVGSPLSLECTVEGTSNPNLYWYRQAAGRGLQLLFYSVGIGQISSEVPQNLSASRPQDRQFILSSKKLLLSDSGFYLCAWSSAAGSYEQYFGPGTRLTVT.

The rearrangement links TRBV6-6 to TRBJ2-7; weak D call: TRBD1 (6 bases). The V end lost 2 bases, the J end lost 3 bases, and 14 bases lay between the germline ends. The CDR3 has 15 residues. Germline V CDR1 and CDR2: MNHNY, SVGAGI (reference sequence). CDR3 residues: CASSYRGQLVYEQYF. The CDR3 DNA reads TGTGCCAGCAGTTACCGAGGACAGCTCGTCTACGAGCAGTACTTC.

The J gene is TRBJ2-1, the V gene TRBV6-5, with D possibly matching TRBD1 (5 bases). Germline V gene sequence: CDR1 MNHEY, CDR2 SVGAGI. The V gene lost 0 bases and the J gene lost 8 bases, with 14 bases spanning the gap. The CDR3 totals 15 residues. CDR3: CASSYSGASSDEQFF. In nucleotides, the CDR3 is TGTGCCAGCAGTTACTCTGGGGCCTCAAGCGATGAGCAGTTCTTC.

The chain uses TRBV19 and TRBJ1-4, with 7 positions matching TRBD1. The CDR3 is made up of 14 amino acids. The junction had 6 bases not matched to a gene; V was cut back by 3 bases and J by 8 bases. Germline assignment: CDR1 LNHDA and CDR2 SQIVND (reference sequence). In DNA form, the CDR3 reads TGTGCCAGTAGTATCGGAGACAGGGTGGAAAAACTGTTTTTT. Translated, it gives CASSIGDRVEKLFF.

The rearrangement uses TRBV10-3 and TRBJ1-4; 9 bases match TRBD1. V shed 9 bases, J shed 8 bases, and the junction held 10 bases outside the gene matches. The CDR3 covers 14 residues. The V gene's germline CDR1 is ENHRY and CDR2 SYGVKD. CDR3 residues: CAISSGTGSEKLFF. Here the CDR3 DNA reads TGTGCCATTTCCTCCGGGACAGGGAGCGAAAAACTGTTTTTT.